Following are 32 T cell receptor beta chains from one sample sequenced in a study of T cell responses to AZD1222 COVID-19 vaccine. Generated by immunoSEQ multiplex PCR, the TCRdb table keeps only in-frame clones and is missing some. The sample contains around 200,000 clones, under 95% of which appear only once. Specimen: peripheral blood, collected on day 0 of AZD1222 vaccination. Receptor source: an adult in good health.

The chain carries TRBV7-3 and TRBJ1-2; 9 positions match TRBD1. The germline gives CDR1 SGHTA, CDR2 FQGTGA. The CDR3 runs 14 residues. The J segment lost 7 bases and the V segment lost 5 bases, leaving 8 bases of the junction unmatched. Written as DNA, the CDR3 is TGTGCCAGCAGCCCCGAGCCGACAGGGGGTGGCTACACCTTC. Amino acids: CASSPEPTGGGYTF. The full variable domain, its missing parts supplied by reference TRBV7-3 and TRBJ1-2, is GAGVSQTPSNKVTEKGKYVELRCDPISGHTALYWYRQSLGQGPEFLIYFQGTGAADDSGLPNDRFFAVRPEGSVSTLKIQRTERGDSAVYLCASSPEPTGGGYTFGSGTRLTVV.

The J gene is TRBJ2-5, the V gene TRBV2, with TRBD1 matching 7 bases. V was clipped by 8 bases and J by 1 base; unmatched bases: 4. This CDR3 spans 13 amino acids. Looked up from germline, CDR1 is SNHLY and CDR2 is FYNNEI. CDR3 bases: TGTGCCAGCTGCGGACAGGCCCAAGAGACCCAGTACTTC. As protein: CASCGQAQETQYF. The full variable domain, its missing parts supplied by reference TRBV2 and TRBJ2-5, is EPEVTQTPSHQVTQMGQEVILRCVPISNHLYFYWYRQILGQKVEFLVSFYNNEISEKSEIFDDQFSVERPDGSNFTLKIRSTKLEDSAMYFCASCGQAQETQYFGPGTRLLVL.

The genes are TRBV11-3 and TRBJ2-1, with a tentative D call TRBD2 (5 bases). The CDR3 totals 14 residues. V lost 1 base, J lost 7 bases, and 11 bases lay in between. Germline V CDR1 and CDR2: SGHNT, YENEEA. CDR3 region: CASSLGVASNEQFF. The CDR3 DNA reads TGTGCCAGCAGCTTAGGGGTAGCGTCGAATGAGCAGTTCTTC.

The CDR3 sequence is CASGDRASNEQFF. The DNA of the CDR3 is TGTGCCAGTGGGGACAGGGCCTCCAATGAGCAGTTCTTC. The rearrangement links TRBV7-8 to TRBJ2-1; 9 bases map to TRBD1. This CDR3 comprises 13 residues. The germline gives CDR1 SGHVS, CDR2 FQNEAQ. Trimming at V came to 9 bases and at J to 6 bases, leaving 6 bases not matched to a gene.

The chain joins TRBV10-1 to TRBJ1-2; 7 bases fit TRBD1. The CDR3 totals 15 residues. With V trimmed by 4 bases and J by 4 bases, 9 bases remained unmatched. Germline CDR1 and CDR2: WNHNN and SYGVQD (reference sequence). The CDR3 sequence: CASSGEGAWSYGYTF. The DNA of the CDR3 is TGCGCCAGCAGTGGAGAGGGGGCATGGAGCTATGGCTACACCTTC.

V and J are TRBV29-1 and TRBJ2-2; 7 bases line up with TRBD1. The germline gives CDR1 SQVTM, CDR2 ANQGSEA. V trimming: 6 bases; J trimming: 1 base; junction bases outside the gene matches: 11. The CDR3 has 16 amino acids. CDR3 coding DNA: TGCAGCGTCGGTCACAACAGGGGCGGGAACACCGGGGAGCTGTTTTTT. Residues: CSVGHNRGGNTGELFF.

The chain links TRBV5-1 to TRBJ2-6; D is perhaps TRBD1 (6 bases). CDR1 is SGHRS, CDR2 YFSETQ, per germline. The CDR3 consists of 17 residues. Trimming removed 0 bases from V and 4 bases from J, with 14 bases in between. The CDR3 DNA reads TGCGCCAGCAGCTTGGCCAGGGGCTCTGCAGGGGCCAACGTCCTGACTTTC. Translating gives CASSLARGSAGANVLTF.

This chain joins TRBV27 and TRBJ1-6, with TRBD1 matching 9 bases. Per germline, CDR1 MNHEY and CDR2 SMNVEV (reference sequence). The CDR3 totals 19 residues. After removal of 7 bases from V and 7 bases from J, the junction contained 20 bases not matched to a gene. The CDR3 sequence is CASTKLGQGRGSQNSPLHF. CDR3 sequence (DNA): TGTGCCAGCACCAAATTGGGACAGGGTCGGGGTTCCCAAAATTCACCCCTCCACTTT.

The chain carries TRBV2 and TRBJ1-1, with D unresolved. V gave up 2 bases and J gave up 0 bases, with 7 bases separating them. Germline V gene sequence: CDR1 SNHLY, CDR2 FYNNEI. The CDR3 covers 14 residues. Here the CDR3 reads CASSEFWMNTEAFF. CDR3 bases: TGTGCCAGCAGTGAATTTTGGATGAACACTGAAGCTTTCTTT.

V usage is TRBV29-1 and J usage is TRBJ2-7, with 11 bases that match TRBD2. Trimming took 3 bases from V and 5 from J; bases not matched to a gene: 9. Germline V lookup: CDR1 SQVTM, CDR2 ANQGSEA. The CDR3 is made up of 15 amino acids. In DNA form, the CDR3 reads TGCAGCGTTGACCTTACTAGCGGGAGTTTCCACGAGCAGTACTTC. Translating it yields CSVDLTSGSFHEQYF.

The rearrangement joins TRBV5-4 to TRBJ1-3; D perhaps matches TRBD1 (6 bases). The CDR3 has 17 residues. Germline lookup yields CDR1 SGHNT and CDR2 YYREEE (reference sequence). Trimming pared 4 bases from V and 4 bases from J, leaving 21 bases between. CDR3 nucleotides: TGTGCCAGCAGCATGCCGAGTGGGGGGGCGACCGGAAACACCATATATTTT. Translated: CASSMPSGGATGNTIYF.

The V and J genes are TRBV5-6 and TRBJ2-7, with D possibly being TRBD2 (7 bases). The CDR3 sequence is 14 residues long. Trimming took 5 bases from V and 5 from J, leaving 17 bases between them. Per the germline V gene, CDR1 is SGHDT and CDR2 is YYEEEE. CDR3 region: CASSYVGGRNEQYF. For the CDR3, the DNA is TGTGCCAGCAGTTATGTGGGGGGGCGGAACGAGCAGTACTTC.

The V call is TRBV5-1, the J call TRBJ2-1; D may be TRBD1 (6 bases). Germline V CDR1 and CDR2: SGHRS, YFSETQ. V was pared by 1 base and J by 1 base, with 15 bases between. The CDR3 runs 17 residues. In nucleotides, the CDR3 is TGCGCCAGCAGCTTGACGACTCAGGGGCTTTCCTACAATGAGCAGTTCTTC. It is translated as CASSLTTQGLSYNEQFF.

This chain joins TRBV7-8 and TRBJ2-3; D not certain. This CDR3 is built from 15 residues. V was trimmed by 2 bases and J by 4 bases, leaving 13 bases between them. Germline V gene lookup returns CDR1 SGHVS and CDR2 FQNEAQ. The CDR3 DNA sequence: TGTGCCAGCAGCTTATCCGTCGTTAGGCCAGATACGCAGTATTTT. The encoded protein is CASSLSVVRPDTQYF.

This clone appeared a single time. The V and J genes are TRBV12-3 or TRBV12-4 and TRBJ1-2; D call uncertain. This CDR3 has 12 amino acids. Trimming cost V 0 bases and J 7 bases, with 6 bases left between them. CDR3 region: CASSLAGPGYTF. For the CDR3, the DNA is TGTGCCAGCAGTTTAGCAGGTCCTGGCTACACCTTC.

The genes are TRBV12-3 or TRBV12-4 and TRBJ1-3; D is undetermined. This CDR3 is built from 12 residues. Trimming left V 6 bases short and J 7 bases short, with 10 bases between. CDR3 DNA sequence: TGTGCCAGCAGCTCCCGATGGAACACCATATATTTT. Residues: CASSSRWNTIYF.

The J gene is TRBJ2-1, the V gene TRBV18; TRBD2 aligns across 9 bases. V lost 2 bases to trimming and J lost 2 bases; unmatched junction nucleotides: 7. This CDR3 has 17 amino acids. Germline V lookup: CDR1 KGHSH, CDR2 LQKENI. CDR3 DNA sequence: TGTGCCAGCTCACCAATCAGCGGGAGGCTGGCCTACAATGAGCAGTTCTTC. This sequence encodes CASSPISGRLAYNEQFF.

This clone was recorded once. The V and J genes are TRBV9 and TRBJ1-6; 9 nucleotides align to TRBD1. V trimming: 1 base; J trimming: 7 bases; junction bases outside the gene matches: 6. CDR3 length: 16 amino acids. Per germline, CDR1 SGDLS and CDR2 YYNGEE. The CDR3 is CASSVSWDRENSPLHF. CDR3 bases: TGTGCCAGCAGCGTAAGCTGGGACAGGGAGAATTCACCCCTCCACTTT.

This chain joins TRBV7-2 and TRBJ2-7; D not certain. Germline CDR1 reads SGHTA; CDR2 reads FQGNSA. The CDR3 consists of 13 residues. V lost 4 bases to trimming and J lost 0 bases, with 7 bases between them. CDR3 in amino acids: CASSSPNSYEQYF. The DNA for the CDR3 is TGTGCCAGCAGCTCCCCGAACTCCTACGAGCAGTACTTC.

The CDR3 loop is CASSFGQGGAFF. For the CDR3, the DNA is TGTGCCAGCAGTTTTGGACAGGGAGGAGCTTTCTTT. This chain uses TRBV12-3 or TRBV12-4 with TRBJ1-1; TRBD1 matches 8 bases. This CDR3 comprises 12 residues. J lost 10 bases, V lost 3 bases, and 4 bases had no gene match.

V gene TRBV27 combines with J gene TRBJ2-7, with 9 bases matching TRBD1. This CDR3 region has 16 residues. The V and J ends lost 3 bases and 1 base, in that order; junction bases with no gene match: 7. Germline CDR1 MNHEY, CDR2 SMNVEV (reference sequence). CDR3 sequence (DNA): TGTGCCAGCAGTTTCATATCGGGACAGGGTTCCTACGAGCAGTACTTC. This encodes CASSFISGQGSYEQYF.

The chain carries TRBV2 and TRBJ2-1; tentatively, D is TRBD2 (6 bases). Trimming removed 9 bases at V and 9 bases at J, with 15 bases between. This CDR3 contains 12 residues. From germline, CDR1 is SNHLY and CDR2 FYNNEI. The CDR3 sequence is CARGFPGLEQFF. The DNA of the CDR3 is TGTGCCAGAGGTTTTCCGGGACTTGAGCAGTTCTTC.

This clone has a single count. This sequence joins TRBV28 and TRBJ2-3, with TRBD2 matching over 9 bases. V gave up 8 bases and J gave up 4 bases; unmatched junction bases: 13. The CDR3 extends over 16 amino acids. Germline loops: CDR1 MDHEN, CDR2 SYDVKM. The DNA for the CDR3 is TGTGCCAGCGGTCCCCTAGCAAGCGGGAGGCCAGATACGCAGTATTTT. This translates into CASGPLASGRPDTQYF.

The count of this clone is one. The chain joins TRBV5-6 to TRBJ2-7, with a tentative D call TRBD1 (6 bases). Trimming took off 4 bases at V and 5 bases at J, with 16 bases between the two ends. This CDR3 contains 14 residues. Germline assignment: CDR1 SGHDT and CDR2 YYEEEE. The DNA of the CDR3 is TGTGCCAGCAGCGAGACAGGAGCGATCGACGAGCAGTACTTC. Amino acid sequence: CASSETGAIDEQYF. Variable domain in full (rest from reference TRBV5-6 and TRBJ2-7): DAGVTQSPTHLIKTRGQQVTLRCSPKSGHDTVSWYQQALGQGPQFIFQYYEEEERQRGNFPDRFSGHQFPNYSSELNVNALLLGDSALYLCASSETGAIDEQYFGPGTRLTVT.

This clone was detected only a few times. J is TRBJ1-1 and V is TRBV5-1; 7 bases are a match to TRBD1. Germline V gives CDR1 SGHRS, CDR2 YFSETQ. This CDR3 has 16 amino acids. V trimming: 0 bases; J trimming: 13 bases; junction bases outside the gene matches: 18. This CDR3 reads CASSLGQGFLGVGGFF. The CDR3 bases are TGCGCCAGCAGCTTGGGACAGGGCTTTTTAGGTGTCGGTGGTTTCTTT.

The chain employs TRBV29-1 and TRBJ2-2; 10 positions agree with TRBD1. The germline V gene encodes CDR1 SQVTM and CDR2 ANQGSEA. The CDR3 loop spans 13 amino acids. Germline trimming cut 3 bases from V and 5 bases from J; bases unmatched to any gene: 0. The CDR3 sequence: CSVEGQGTGELFF. The CDR3, as DNA: TGCAGCGTTGAGGGACAGGGGACCGGGGAGCTGTTTTTT.

V gene TRBV28 combines with J gene TRBJ1-2; a weak D match, TRBD1 (5 bases). The CDR3 length is 16 residues. CDR1 and CDR2 (germline): MDHEN, SYDVKM. The V gene lost 3 bases and the J gene lost 7 bases, with 21 bases spanning the gap. CDR3 loop: CASSFPSGTMGGGYTF. CDR3 sequence (DNA): TGTGCCAGCAGTTTTCCTTCCGGGACCATGGGTGGTGGCTACACCTTC.

This chain joins TRBV19 and TRBJ1-5, with D possibly matching TRBD1 (6 bases). Trimming cost V 5 bases and J 8 bases, with 10 bases left between them. This CDR3 is 12 amino acids long. CDR1 LNHDA and CDR2 SQIVND come from the germline V gene (reference sequence). This CDR3 is CASSPNREPQHF. The CDR3, as DNA: TGTGCCAGTAGTCCGAACAGGGAGCCCCAGCATTTT.

This chain connects TRBV27 to TRBJ1-5, with 7 positions matching TRBD1. The CDR3 covers 16 residues. Germline CDR1 is MNHEY and CDR2 is SMNVEV (reference sequence). Trimming at V came to 5 bases and at J to 3 bases, leaving 10 bases not matched to a gene. This chain's CDR3 is CASSAYRGTDNQPQHF. The CDR3 DNA sequence: TGTGCCAGCAGTGCATACAGGGGAACCGACAATCAGCCCCAGCATTTT.

DNA of the CDR3: TGTGCCAGTAGTATAGTCGAGAGCTCCTACAATGAGCAGTTCTTC. This translates into CASSIVESSYNEQFF. The chain couples TRBV19 to TRBJ2-1; D unresolved. The CDR3 covers 15 residues. V gave up 1 base and J gave up 0 bases, with 7 bases separating them. CDR1 and CDR2 from the germline V gene are LNHDA and SQIVND (reference sequence).

The chain employs TRBV19 and TRBJ2-3; 12 positions agree with TRBD1. The CDR3 spans 13 residues. Trimming cost V 10 bases and J 6 bases; bases outside gene matches: 5. Germline CDR1 and CDR2: LNHDA and SQIVND (reference sequence). The CDR3 protein is CATGTGGRDTQYF. The DNA for the CDR3 is TGTGCCACCGGGACAGGGGGCAGGGATACGCAGTATTTT.

This clone was picked up a small number of times. The rearrangement joins TRBV19 to TRBJ2-6; D not certain. Looked up from germline, CDR1 is LNHDA and CDR2 is SQIVND (reference sequence). The CDR3 runs to 15 residues. V was trimmed by 3 bases and J by 0 bases, leaving 6 bases between them. The CDR3: CASSMSNSGANVLTF. In nucleotides, the CDR3 is TGTGCCAGTAGTATGTCTAACTCTGGGGCCAACGTCCTGACTTTC.